This entry describes one TCR beta chain. This CDR3 comprises 17 residues. The V and J ends lost 4 bases and 1 base respectively, with 19 bases between them. The germline CDR1 and CDR2 sequences are KGHSH and LQKENI. This sample is drawn from a study of blood T cell repertoires in COVID-19. Study-wide background: COVID-19 samples from acute and convalescent phases originated in the United States, Italy and Spain. T cells, B-cell-depleted T cells, or PBMCs provided the cDNA or gDNA that served as material.

Original data processing: Estimation of nucleated cell counts was performed using reference gene primer amplification. Sequenced by immunoSEQ multiplex PCR; TCRdb stores in-frame clones only, minus some. The V and J calls and the clone size are those of that table, but D and trimming were determined from the DNA. This sample carries approximately 360,000 clones, about 89% of them seen once, and the ten largest clones take 1% to 1.5%. This receptor was obtained from a man aged 40-49 years with acute or convalescent COVID-19. The gene calls are TRBV18 and TRBJ2-5; maybe TRBD2 (6 bases). Sequencing input: peripheral blood. The CDR3: CASSLRGWLQRQETQYF. CDR3 DNA sequence: TGTGCCAGCTCACTCCGGGGGTGGCTCCAACGCCAAGAGACCCAGTACTTC.